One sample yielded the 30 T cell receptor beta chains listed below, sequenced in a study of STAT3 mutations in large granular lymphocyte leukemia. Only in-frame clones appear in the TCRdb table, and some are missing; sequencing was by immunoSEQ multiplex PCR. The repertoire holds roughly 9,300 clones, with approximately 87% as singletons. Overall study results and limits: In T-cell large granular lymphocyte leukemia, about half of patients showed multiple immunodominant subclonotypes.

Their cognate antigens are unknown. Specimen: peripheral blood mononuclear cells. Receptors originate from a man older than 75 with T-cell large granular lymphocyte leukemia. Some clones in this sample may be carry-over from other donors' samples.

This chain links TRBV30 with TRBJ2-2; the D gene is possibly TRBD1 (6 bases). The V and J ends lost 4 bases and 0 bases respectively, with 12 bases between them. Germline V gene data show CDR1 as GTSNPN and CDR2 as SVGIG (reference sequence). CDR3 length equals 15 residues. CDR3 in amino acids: CAWTRWGPNTGELFF. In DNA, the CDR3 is TGTGCCTGGACTAGATGGGGGCCGAACACCGGGGAGCTGTTTTTT.

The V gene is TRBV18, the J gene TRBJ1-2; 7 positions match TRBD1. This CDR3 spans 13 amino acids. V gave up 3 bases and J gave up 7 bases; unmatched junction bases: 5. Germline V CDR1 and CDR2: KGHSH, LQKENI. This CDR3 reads CASSPDRASGYTF. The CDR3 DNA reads TGTGCCAGCTCACCCGACAGGGCTAGTGGCTACACCTTC.

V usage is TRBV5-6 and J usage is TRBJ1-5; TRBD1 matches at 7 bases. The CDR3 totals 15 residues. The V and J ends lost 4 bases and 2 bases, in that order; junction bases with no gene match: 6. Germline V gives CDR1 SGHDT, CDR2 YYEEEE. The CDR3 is CASSLGDRGNQPQHF. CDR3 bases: TGTGCCAGCAGCCTAGGGGACAGAGGCAATCAGCCCCAGCATTTT.

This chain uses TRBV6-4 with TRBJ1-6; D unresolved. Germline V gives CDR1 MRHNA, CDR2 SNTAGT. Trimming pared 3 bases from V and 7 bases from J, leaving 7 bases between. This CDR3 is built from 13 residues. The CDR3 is CASSEGSNSPLHF. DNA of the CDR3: TGTGCCAGCAGTGAGGGCAGCAATTCACCCCTCCACTTT.

The CDR3 DNA reads TGTGCCTGGAGTGTACGACCCCCCCGCACCCTGTTCTTC. It encodes CAWSVRPPRTLFF. This chain connects TRBV30 to TRBJ2-1; D is ambiguous. This CDR3 spans 13 amino acids. The V gene's germline CDR1 is GTSNPN and CDR2 SVGIG (reference sequence). V shed 0 bases and J shed 15 bases, with 18 bases lying between them.

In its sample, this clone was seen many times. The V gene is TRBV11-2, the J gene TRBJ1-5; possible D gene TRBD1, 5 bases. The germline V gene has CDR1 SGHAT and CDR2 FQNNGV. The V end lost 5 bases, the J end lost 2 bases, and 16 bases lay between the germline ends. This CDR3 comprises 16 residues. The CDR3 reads CASSTLGELGNQPQHF. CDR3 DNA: TGTGCCAGCAGCACATTGGGGGAGTTGGGCAATCAGCCCCAGCATTTT.

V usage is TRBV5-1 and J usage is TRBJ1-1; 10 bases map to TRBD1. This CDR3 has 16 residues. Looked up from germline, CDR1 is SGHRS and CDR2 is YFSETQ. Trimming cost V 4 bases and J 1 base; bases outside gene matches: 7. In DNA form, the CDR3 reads TGCGCCAGCAGCCGGGGACAGGGGTGGTCGAACACTGAAGCTTTCTTT. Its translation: CASSRGQGWSNTEAFF.

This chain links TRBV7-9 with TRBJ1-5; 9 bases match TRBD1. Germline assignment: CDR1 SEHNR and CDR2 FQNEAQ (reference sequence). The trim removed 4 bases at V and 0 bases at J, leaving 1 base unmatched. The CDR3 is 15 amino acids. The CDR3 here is CASSSGQGSNQPQHF. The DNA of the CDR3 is TGTGCCAGCAGCTCGGGACAGGGTAGCAATCAGCCCCAGCATTTT.

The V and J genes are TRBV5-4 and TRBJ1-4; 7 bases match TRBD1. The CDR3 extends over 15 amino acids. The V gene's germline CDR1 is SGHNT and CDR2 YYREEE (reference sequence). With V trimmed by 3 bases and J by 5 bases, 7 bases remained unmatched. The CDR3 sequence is CASSYNRGINEKLFF. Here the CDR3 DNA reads TGTGCCAGCAGCTATAACAGGGGAATAAATGAAAAACTGTTTTTT.

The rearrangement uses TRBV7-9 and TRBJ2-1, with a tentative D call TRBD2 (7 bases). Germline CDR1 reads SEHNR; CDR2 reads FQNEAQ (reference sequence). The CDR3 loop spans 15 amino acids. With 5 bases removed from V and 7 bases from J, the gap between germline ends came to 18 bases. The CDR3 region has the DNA TGTGCCAGCAGCCCCAGGGAGGGGGGCCGGAATGAGCAGTTCTTC. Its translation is CASSPREGGRNEQFF. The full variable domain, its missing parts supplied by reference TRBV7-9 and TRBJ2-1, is DTGVSQNPRHKITKRGQNVTFRCDPISEHNRLYWYRQTLGQGPEFLTYFQNEAQLEKSRLLSDRFSAERPKGSFSTLEIQRTEQGDSAMYLCASSPREGGRNEQFFGPGTRLTVL.

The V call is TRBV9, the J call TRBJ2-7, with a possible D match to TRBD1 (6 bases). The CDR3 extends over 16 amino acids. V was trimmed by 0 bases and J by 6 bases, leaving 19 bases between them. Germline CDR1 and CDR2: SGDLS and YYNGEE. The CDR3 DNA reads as TGTGCCAGCAGCGTAGACCCCAGGGGTGCGGGTAGCGAGCAGTACTTC. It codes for CASSVDPRGAGSEQYF. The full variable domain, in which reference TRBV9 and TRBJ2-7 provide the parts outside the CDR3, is DSGVTQTPKHLITATGQRVTLRCSPRSGDLSVYWYQQSLDQGLQFLIQYYNGEERAKGNILERFSAQQFPDLHSELNLSSLELGDSALYFCASSVDPRGAGSEQYFGPGTRLTVT.

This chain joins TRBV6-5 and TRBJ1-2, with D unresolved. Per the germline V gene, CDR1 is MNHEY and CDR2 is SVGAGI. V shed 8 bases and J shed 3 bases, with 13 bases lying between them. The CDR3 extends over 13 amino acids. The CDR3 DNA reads TGTGCCAGCTCCCTGGGAGGACACTATGGCTACACCTTC. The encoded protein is CASSLGGHYGYTF.

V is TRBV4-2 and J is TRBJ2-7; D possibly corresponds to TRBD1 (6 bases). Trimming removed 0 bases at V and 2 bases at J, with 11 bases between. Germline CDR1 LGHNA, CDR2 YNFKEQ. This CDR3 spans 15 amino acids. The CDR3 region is CASSQDGTFPYEQYF. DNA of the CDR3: TGTGCCAGCAGCCAAGATGGGACATTTCCCTACGAGCAGTACTTC.

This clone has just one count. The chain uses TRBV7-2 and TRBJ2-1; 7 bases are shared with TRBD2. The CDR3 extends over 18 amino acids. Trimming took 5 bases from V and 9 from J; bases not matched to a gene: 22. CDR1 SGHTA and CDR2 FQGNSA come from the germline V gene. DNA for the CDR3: TGTGCCAGCAGCAAAAGAGCCTCTCGGGGGGAGGGGTTCGGTGAGCAGTTCTTC. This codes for CASSKRASRGEGFGEQFF. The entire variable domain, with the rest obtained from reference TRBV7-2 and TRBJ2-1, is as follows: GAGVSQSPSNKVTEKGKDVELRCDPISGHTALYWYRQSLGQGLEFLIYFQGNSAPDKSGLPSDRFSAERTGGSVSTLTIQRTQQEDSAVYLCASSKRASRGEGFGEQFFGPGTRLTVL.

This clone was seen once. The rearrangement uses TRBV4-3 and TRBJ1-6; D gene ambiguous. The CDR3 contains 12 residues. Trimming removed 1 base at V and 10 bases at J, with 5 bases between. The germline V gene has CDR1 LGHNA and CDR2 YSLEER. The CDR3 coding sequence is TGCGCCAGCAGCCAAGTGGCCTCACCCCTCCACTTT. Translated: CASSQVASPLHF.

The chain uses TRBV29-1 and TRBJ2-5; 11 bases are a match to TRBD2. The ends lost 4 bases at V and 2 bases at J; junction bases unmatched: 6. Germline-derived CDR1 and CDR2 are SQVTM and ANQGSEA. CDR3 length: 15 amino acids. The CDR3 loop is CSVAASGGIQETQYF. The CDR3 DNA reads TGCAGCGTTGCGGCTAGCGGGGGGATACAAGAGACCCAGTACTTC. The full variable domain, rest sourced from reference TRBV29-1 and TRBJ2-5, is SAVISQKPSRDICQRGTSLTIQCQVDSQVTMMFWYRQQPGQSLTLIATANQGSEATYESGFVIDKFPISRPNLTFSTLTVSNMSPEDSSIYLCSVAASGGIQETQYFGPGTRLLVL.

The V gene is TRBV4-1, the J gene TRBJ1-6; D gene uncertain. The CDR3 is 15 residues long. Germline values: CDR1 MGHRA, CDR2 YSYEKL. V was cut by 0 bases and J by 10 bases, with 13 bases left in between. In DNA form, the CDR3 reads TGCGCCAGCAGCCAAGATGAACGGACTGGGTCACCCCTCCACTTT. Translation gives CASSQDERTGSPLHF.

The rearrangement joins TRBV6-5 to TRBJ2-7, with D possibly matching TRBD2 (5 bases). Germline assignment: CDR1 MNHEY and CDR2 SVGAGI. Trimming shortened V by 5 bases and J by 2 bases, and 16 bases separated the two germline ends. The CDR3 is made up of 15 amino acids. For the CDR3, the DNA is TGTGCCAGCAGTACCCCCCCGGGGTTCCCCTACGAGCAGTACTTC. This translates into CASSTPPGFPYEQYF.

The CDR3 loop reads CASSTGLLRPGTYEQYF. In DNA form, the CDR3 reads TGTGCCAGTAGTACAGGCCTACTACGTCCGGGCACCTACGAGCAGTACTTC. The chain links TRBV19 to TRBJ2-7; D remains unclear. The CDR3 totals 17 residues. The germline CDR1 and CDR2 sequences are LNHDA and SQIVND (reference sequence). V lost 4 bases and J lost 2, with 21 bases in between. Together with reference TRBV19 and TRBJ2-7, the CDR3 gives the full variable domain: DGGITQSPKYLFRKEGQNVTLSCEQNLNHDAMYWYRQDPGQGLRLIYYSQIVNDFQKGDIAEGYSVSREKKESFPLTVTSAQKNPTAFYLCASSTGLLRPGTYEQYFGPGTRLTVT.

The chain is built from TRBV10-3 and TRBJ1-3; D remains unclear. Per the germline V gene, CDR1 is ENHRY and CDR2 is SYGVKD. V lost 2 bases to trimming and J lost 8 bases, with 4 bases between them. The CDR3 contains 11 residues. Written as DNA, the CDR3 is TGTGCCATCAGTGAGAGCTACACCATATATTTT. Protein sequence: CAISESYTIYF.

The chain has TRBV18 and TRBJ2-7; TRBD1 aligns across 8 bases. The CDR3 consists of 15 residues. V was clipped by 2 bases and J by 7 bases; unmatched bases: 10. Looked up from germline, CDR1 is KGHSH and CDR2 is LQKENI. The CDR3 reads CASSPEAGGSWEQYF. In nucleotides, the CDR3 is TGTGCCAGCTCACCAGAGGCAGGGGGCAGCTGGGAGCAGTACTTC.

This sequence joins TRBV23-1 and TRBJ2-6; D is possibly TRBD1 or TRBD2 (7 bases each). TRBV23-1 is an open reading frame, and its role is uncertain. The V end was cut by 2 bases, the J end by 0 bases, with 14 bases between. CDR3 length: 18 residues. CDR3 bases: TGCGCCAGCAGTCAAATAGGGGGCGGGAGCTCTGGGGCCAACGTCCTGACTTTC. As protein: CASSQIGGGSSGANVLTF.

CDR3 DNA: TGTGCCAGCCGAACCGGAAACACCGGGGAGCTGTTTTTT. It specifies CASRTGNTGELFF. This chain connects TRBV6-5 to TRBJ2-2; unclear D gene. The V end lost 8 bases, the J end lost 2 bases, and 9 bases lay between the germline ends. The CDR3 totals 13 residues. Germline values: CDR1 MNHEY, CDR2 SVGAGI.

CDR3 loop: CASSEGPSSYEQYF. CDR3 sequence (DNA): TGTGCCAGCAGCGAGGGGCCGAGCTCCTACGAGCAGTACTTC. The genes are TRBV6-1 and TRBJ2-7; tentatively, D is TRBD1 or TRBD2 (5 bases each). The CDR3 length is 14 residues. From germline, CDR1 is MNHNS and CDR2 SASEGT. The germline V and J ends were trimmed by 6 bases and 0 bases, with 12 bases remaining between them.

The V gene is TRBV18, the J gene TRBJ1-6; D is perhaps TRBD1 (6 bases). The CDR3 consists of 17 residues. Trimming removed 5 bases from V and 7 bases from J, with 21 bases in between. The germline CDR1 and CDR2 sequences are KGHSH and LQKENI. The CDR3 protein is CASSSGTTRGGNSPLHF. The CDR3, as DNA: TGTGCCAGCTCATCTGGGACCACGCGAGGGGGGAATTCACCCCTCCACTTT.

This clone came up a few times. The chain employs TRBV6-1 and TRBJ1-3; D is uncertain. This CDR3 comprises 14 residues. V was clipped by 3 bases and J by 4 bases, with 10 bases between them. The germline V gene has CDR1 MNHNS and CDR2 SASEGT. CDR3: CASSEALSGNTIYF. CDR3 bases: TGTGCCAGCAGTGAGGCACTCTCAGGAAACACCATATATTTT.

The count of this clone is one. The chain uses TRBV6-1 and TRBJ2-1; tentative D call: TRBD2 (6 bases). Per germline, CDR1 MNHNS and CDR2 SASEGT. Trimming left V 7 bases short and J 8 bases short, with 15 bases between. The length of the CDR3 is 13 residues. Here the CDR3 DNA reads TGTGCCAGCATCTTGGGGGGAGGAGATGAGCAGTTCTTC. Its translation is CASILGGGDEQFF.

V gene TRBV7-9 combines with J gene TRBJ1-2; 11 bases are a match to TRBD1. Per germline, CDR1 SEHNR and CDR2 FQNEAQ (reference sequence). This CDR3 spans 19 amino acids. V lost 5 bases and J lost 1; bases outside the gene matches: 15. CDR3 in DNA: TGTGCCAGCAGCCCTGCTAAAGGGACAGGGGGATTGGGTAACTATGGCTACACCTTC. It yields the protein CASSPAKGTGGLGNYGYTF.

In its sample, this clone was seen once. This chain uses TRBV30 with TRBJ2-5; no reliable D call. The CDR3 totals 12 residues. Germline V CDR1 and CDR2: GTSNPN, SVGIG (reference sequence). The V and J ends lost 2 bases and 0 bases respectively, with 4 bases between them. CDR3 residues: CAWSFNQETQYF. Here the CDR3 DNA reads TGTGCCTGGAGTTTTAACCAAGAGACCCAGTACTTC.

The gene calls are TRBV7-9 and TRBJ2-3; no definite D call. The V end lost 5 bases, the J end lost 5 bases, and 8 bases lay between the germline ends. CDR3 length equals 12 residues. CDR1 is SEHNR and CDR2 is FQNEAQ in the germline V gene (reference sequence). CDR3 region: CASSKGLDTQYF. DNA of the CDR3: TGTGCCAGCAGCAAAGGCTTAGATACGCAGTATTTT. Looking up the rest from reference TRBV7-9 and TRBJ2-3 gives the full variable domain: DTGVSQNPRHKITKRGQNVTFRCDPISEHNRLYWYRQTLGQGPEFLTYFQNEAQLEKSRLLSDRFSAERPKGSFSTLEIQRTEQGDSAMYLCASSKGLDTQYFGPGTRLTVL.